This TCR beta chain was obtained from a study of cytomegalovirus exposure and HLA in healthy donors. A few counts support this clone. The antigen remains unidentified. Regarding the study as a whole: Fewer than 200 TCR beta chains were listed as cytomegalovirus-associated.

Trimming removed 0 bases from V and 7 bases from J, with 13 bases in between. This CDR3 comprises 14 residues. Germline values: CDR1 SGHRS, CDR2 YFSETQ. Only in-frame clones appear in the TCRdb table, and some are missing; sequencing was by immunoSEQ multiplex PCR. The table records 150,000 to 200,000 clones, 85% to 90% of them present only once. This TCR derives from a woman aged 25 to 39 in good health and CMV-seronegative. V is TRBV5-1 and J is TRBJ1-2; D call uncertain. What was sequenced was PBMCs. The CDR3 region is CASSLASPGGGYTF. CDR3 coding DNA: TGCGCCAGCAGCTTGGCATCTCCCGGAGGTGGCTACACCTTC.